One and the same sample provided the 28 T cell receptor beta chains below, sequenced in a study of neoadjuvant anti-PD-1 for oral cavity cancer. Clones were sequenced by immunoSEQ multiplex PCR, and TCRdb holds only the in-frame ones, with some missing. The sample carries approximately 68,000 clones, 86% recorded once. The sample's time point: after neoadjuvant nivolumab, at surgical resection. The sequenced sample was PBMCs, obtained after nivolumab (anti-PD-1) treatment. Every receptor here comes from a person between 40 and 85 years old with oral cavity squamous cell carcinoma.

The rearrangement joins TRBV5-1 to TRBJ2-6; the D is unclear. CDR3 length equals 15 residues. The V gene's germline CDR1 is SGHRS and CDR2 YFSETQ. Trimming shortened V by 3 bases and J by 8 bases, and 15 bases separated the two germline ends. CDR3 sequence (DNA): TGCGCCAGCAGCTCCCTAATGGGCGACTCCAACGTCCTGACTTTC. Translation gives CASSSLMGDSNVLTF. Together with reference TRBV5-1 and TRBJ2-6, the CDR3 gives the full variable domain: KAGVTQTPRYLIKTRGQQVTLSCSPISGHRSVSWYQQTPGQGLQFLFEYFSETQRNKGNFPGRFSGRQFSNSRSEMNVSTLELGDSALYLCASSSLMGDSNVLTFGAGSRLTVL.

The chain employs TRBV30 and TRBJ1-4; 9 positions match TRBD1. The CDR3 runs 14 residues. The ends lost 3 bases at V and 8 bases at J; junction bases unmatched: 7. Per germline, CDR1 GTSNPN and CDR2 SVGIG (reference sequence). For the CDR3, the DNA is TGTGCCTGGAGCCGTTCGACAGGGGGAGAAAAACTGTTTTTT. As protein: CAWSRSTGGEKLFF.

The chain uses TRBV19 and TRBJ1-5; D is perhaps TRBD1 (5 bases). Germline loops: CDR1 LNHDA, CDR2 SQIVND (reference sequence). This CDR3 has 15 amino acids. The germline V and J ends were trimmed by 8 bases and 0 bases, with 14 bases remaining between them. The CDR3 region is CASSGLPYSNQPQHF. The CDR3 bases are TGTGCCAGTTCAGGGTTGCCCTATAGCAATCAGCCCCAGCATTTT.

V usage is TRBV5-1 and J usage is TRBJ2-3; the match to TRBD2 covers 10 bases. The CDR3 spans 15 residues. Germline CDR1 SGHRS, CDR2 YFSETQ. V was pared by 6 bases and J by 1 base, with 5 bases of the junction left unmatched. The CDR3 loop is CASKELAGGTDTQYF. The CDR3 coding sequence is TGCGCCAGCAAGGAGCTAGCGGGAGGCACAGATACGCAGTATTTT.

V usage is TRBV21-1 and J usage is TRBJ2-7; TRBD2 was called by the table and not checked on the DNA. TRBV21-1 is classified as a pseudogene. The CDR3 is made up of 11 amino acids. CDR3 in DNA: TGTGCCATTCCGGACTCTGACGAGCAGTACTTC. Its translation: CAIPDSDEQYF.

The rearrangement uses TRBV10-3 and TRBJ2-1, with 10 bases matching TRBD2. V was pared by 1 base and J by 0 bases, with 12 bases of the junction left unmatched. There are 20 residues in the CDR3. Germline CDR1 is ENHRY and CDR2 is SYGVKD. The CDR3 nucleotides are TGTGCCATCAGTGAGTTTCACCGGACTAGCGGACGTAGCTCCTACAATGAGCAGTTCTTC. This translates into CAISEFHRTSGRSSYNEQFF.

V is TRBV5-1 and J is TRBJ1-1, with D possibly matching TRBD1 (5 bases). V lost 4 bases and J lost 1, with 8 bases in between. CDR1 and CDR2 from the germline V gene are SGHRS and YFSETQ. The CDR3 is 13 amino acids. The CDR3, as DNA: TGCGCCAGCAGCCGGGACCGGAACACTGAAGCTTTCTTT. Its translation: CASSRDRNTEAFF.

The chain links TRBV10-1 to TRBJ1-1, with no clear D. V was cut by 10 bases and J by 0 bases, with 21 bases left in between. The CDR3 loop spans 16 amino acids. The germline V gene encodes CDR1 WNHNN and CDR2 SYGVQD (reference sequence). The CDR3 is CATSRSRQMLNTEAFF. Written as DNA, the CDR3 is TGCGCCACCTCCAGGTCCAGGCAAATGCTGAACACTGAAGCTTTCTTT.

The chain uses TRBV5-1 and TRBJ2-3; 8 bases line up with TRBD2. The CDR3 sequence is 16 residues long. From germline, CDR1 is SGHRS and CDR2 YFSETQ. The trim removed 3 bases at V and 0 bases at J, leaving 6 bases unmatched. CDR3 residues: CASSWEGGRSTDTQYF. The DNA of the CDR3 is TGCGCCAGCAGCTGGGAGGGCGGGAGGAGCACAGATACGCAGTATTTT.

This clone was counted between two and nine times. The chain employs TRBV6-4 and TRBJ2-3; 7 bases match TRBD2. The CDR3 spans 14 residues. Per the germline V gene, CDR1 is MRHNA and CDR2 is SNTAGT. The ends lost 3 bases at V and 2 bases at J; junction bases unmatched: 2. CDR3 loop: CASSEREHTDTQYF. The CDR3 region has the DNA TGTGCCAGCAGTGAGCGGGAGCACACAGATACGCAGTATTTT.

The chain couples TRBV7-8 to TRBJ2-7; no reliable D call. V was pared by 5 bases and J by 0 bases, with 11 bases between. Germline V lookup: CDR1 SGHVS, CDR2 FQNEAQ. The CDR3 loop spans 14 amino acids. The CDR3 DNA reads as TGTGCCAGCAGCCCCTGGTGGACCTCCTACGAGCAGTACTTC. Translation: CASSPWWTSYEQYF. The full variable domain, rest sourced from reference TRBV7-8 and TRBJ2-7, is GAGVSQSPRYKVAKRGQDVALRCDPISGHVSLFWYQQALGQGPEFLTYFQNEAQLDKSGLPSDRFFAERPEGSVSTLKIQRTQQEDSAVYLCASSPWWTSYEQYFGPGTRLTVT.

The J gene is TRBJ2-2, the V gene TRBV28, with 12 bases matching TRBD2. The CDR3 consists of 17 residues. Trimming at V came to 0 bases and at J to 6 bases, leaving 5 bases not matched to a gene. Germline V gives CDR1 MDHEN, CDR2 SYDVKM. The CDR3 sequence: CASSLWRLAGGPGELFF. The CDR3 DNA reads TGTGCCAGCAGTTTATGGCGGCTAGCGGGAGGGCCCGGGGAGCTGTTTTTT.

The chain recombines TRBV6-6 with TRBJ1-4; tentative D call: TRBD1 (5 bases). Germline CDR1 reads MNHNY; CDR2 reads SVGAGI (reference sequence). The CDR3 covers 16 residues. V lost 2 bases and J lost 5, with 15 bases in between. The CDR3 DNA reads TGTGCCAGCAGTTACGAGTCCGCCAGGGTGAATGAAAAACTGTTTTTT. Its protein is CASSYESARVNEKLFF.

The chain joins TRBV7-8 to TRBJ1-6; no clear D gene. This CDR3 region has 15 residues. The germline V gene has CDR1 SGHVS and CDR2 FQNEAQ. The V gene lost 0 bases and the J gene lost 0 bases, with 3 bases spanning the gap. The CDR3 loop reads CASSLADSYNSPLHF. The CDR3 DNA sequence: TGTGCCAGCAGCTTAGCGGACTCCTATAATTCACCCCTCCACTTT.

CDR3 amino acids: CASSPFSSPLHF. The CDR3 nucleotides are TGTGCCAGCAGCCCGTTTAGTTCACCCCTCCACTTT. This chain connects TRBV7-8 to TRBJ1-6; unclear D gene. Per germline, CDR1 SGHVS and CDR2 FQNEAQ. V lost 5 bases to trimming and J lost 9 bases, with 8 bases between them. The CDR3 loop spans 12 amino acids. The full variable domain, its missing parts supplied by reference TRBV7-8 and TRBJ1-6, is GAGVSQSPRYKVAKRGQDVALRCDPISGHVSLFWYQQALGQGPEFLTYFQNEAQLDKSGLPSDRFFAERPEGSVSTLKIQRTQQEDSAVYLCASSPFSSPLHFGNGTRLTVT.

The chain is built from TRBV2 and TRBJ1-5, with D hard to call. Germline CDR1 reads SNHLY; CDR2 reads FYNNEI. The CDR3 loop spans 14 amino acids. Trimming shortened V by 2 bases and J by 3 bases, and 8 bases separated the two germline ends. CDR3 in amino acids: CASSEIGYNQPQHF. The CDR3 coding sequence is TGTGCCAGCAGTGAAATTGGGTACAATCAGCCCCAGCATTTT.

The CDR3 DNA reads TGCGCCAGCAGGGCAGACGGTTATTTCGACTCTGGAAACACCATATATTTT. Translating gives CASRADGYFDSGNTIYF. This chain uses TRBV4-1 with TRBJ1-3; D is ambiguous. Trimming removed 6 bases at V and 0 bases at J, with 18 bases between. The CDR3 is 17 amino acids. Per germline, CDR1 MGHRA and CDR2 YSYEKL.

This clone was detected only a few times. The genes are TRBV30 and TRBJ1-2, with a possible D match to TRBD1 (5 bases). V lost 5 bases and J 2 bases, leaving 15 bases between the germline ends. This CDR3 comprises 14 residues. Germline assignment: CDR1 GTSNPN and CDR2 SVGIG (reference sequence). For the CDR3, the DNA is TGTGCCTGGGACCCGGGACGATCAAACTATGGCTACACCTTC. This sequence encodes CAWDPGRSNYGYTF.

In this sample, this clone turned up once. The CDR3: CASSQGWAGQETQYF. CDR3 sequence (DNA): TGCGCCAGCAGCCAAGGATGGGCCGGGCAAGAGACCCAGTACTTC. This sequence joins TRBV4-1 and TRBJ2-5; D gene unclear. This CDR3 spans 15 amino acids. Per germline, CDR1 MGHRA and CDR2 YSYEKL. V was cut by 1 base and J by 2 bases, with 11 bases left in between.

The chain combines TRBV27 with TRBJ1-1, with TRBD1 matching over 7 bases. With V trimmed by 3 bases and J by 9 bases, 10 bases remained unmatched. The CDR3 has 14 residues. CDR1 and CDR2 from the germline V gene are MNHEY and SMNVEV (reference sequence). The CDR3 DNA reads TGTGCCAGCAGTTTGGGATCGGGACAGAGTAAAGCTTTCTTT. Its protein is CASSLGSGQSKAFF.

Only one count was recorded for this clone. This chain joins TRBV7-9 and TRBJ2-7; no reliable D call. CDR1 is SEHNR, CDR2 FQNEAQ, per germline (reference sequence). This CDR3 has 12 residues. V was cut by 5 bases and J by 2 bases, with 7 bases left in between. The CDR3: CASSLNTYEQYF. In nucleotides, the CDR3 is TGTGCCAGCAGCCTCAACACCTACGAGCAGTACTTC.

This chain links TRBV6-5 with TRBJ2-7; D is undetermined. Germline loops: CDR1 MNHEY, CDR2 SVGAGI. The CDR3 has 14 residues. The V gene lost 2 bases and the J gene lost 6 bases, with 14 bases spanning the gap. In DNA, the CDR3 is TGTGCCAGCAGTTACGTTTATGGGCAAAGCGAGCAGTACTTC. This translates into CASSYVYGQSEQYF.

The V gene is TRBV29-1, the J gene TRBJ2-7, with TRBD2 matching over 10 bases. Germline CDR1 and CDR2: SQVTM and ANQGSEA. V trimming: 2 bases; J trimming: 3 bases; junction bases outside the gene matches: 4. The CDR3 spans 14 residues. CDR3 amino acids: CSVESASGGYEQYF. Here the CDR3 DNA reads TGCAGCGTTGAATCGGCTAGCGGGGGCTACGAGCAGTACTTC.

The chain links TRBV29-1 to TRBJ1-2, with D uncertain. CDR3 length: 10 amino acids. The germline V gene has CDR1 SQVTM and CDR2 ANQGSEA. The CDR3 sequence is CPESAYGYTF. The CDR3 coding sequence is TGCCCAGAGTCGGCCTATGGCTACACCTTC.

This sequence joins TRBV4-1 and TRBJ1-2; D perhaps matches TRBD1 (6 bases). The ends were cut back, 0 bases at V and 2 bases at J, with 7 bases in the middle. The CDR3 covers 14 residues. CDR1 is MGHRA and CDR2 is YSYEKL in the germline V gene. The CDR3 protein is CASSQDTGNYGYTF. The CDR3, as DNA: TGCGCCAGCAGCCAAGACACAGGGAACTATGGCTACACCTTC.

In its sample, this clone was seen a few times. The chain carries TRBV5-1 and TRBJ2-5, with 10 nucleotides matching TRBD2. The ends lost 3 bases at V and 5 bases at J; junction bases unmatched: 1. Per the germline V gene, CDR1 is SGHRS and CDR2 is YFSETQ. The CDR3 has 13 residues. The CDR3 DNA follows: TGCGCCAGCAGCTCTAGCGGGAGCGAGACCCAGTACTTC. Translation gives CASSSSGSETQYF. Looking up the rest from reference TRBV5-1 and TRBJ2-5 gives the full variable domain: KAGVTQTPRYLIKTRGQQVTLSCSPISGHRSVSWYQQTPGQGLQFLFEYFSETQRNKGNFPGRFSGRQFSNSRSEMNVSTLELGDSALYLCASSSSGSETQYFGPGTRLLVL.

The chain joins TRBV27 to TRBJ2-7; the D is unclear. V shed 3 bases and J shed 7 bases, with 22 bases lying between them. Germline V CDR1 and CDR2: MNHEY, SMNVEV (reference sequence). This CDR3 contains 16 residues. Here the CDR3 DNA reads TGTGCCAGCAGTTTGACGGCAATTCCTGGAACTCGGGAGCAGTACTTC. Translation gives CASSLTAIPGTREQYF.

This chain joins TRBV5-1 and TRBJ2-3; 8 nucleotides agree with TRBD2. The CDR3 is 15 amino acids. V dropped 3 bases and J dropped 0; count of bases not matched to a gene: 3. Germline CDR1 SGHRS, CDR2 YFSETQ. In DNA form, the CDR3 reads TGCGCCAGCAGCTCACTAGCGGCTAGCACAGATACGCAGTATTTT. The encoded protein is CASSSLAASTDTQYF.